What follows are 29 T cell receptor beta chains derived from one specimen sequenced in a study of shared clonotypes between healthy human individuals. Assay: immunoSEQ multiplex PCR; the TCRdb copy retains only in-frame clones and omits some. The sample lists around 2,000,000 clones, approximately 94% occurring once. Naivety among CD8 cells was defined by CD45RO negativity and positive CCR7 selection, thereby excluding terminally differentiated effector memory CD45RA+ cells. Material: naive CD8+ T cells from PBMCs. The receptors derive from a man aged 18 to 30 in good health. Some clones in this sample may be carry-over from other donors' samples.

The V call is TRBV6-6, the J call TRBJ1-1, with no clear D. Trimming pared 2 bases from V and 3 bases from J, leaving 10 bases between. CDR3 length: 14 amino acids. Germline V CDR1 and CDR2: MNHNY, SVGAGI (reference sequence). This chain's CDR3 is CASSYRVVDTEAFF. The CDR3 nucleotides read TGTGCCAGCAGTTACCGGGTTGTGGACACTGAAGCTTTCTTT.

The J gene is TRBJ1-2, the V gene TRBV7-9; D unclear. The V end was cut by 5 bases, the J end by 6 bases, with 16 bases between. Germline V gene data show CDR1 as SEHNR and CDR2 as FQNEAQ (reference sequence). The CDR3 length is 14 residues. CDR3 bases: TGTGCCAGCAGCCCCCTAGAGAGGCTCCATGGCTACACCTTC. Translating it yields CASSPLERLHGYTF.

The chain employs TRBV5-6 and TRBJ2-7, with TRBD1 identical over 12 bases. Germline CDR1 SGHDT, CDR2 YYEEEE. Trimming cost V 2 bases and J 9 bases; bases outside gene matches: 6. The CDR3 extends over 14 amino acids. CDR3 in amino acids: CASSFGTGGIGQYF. CDR3 DNA sequence: TGTGCCAGCAGCTTCGGGACAGGGGGCATTGGGCAGTACTTC. Together with reference TRBV5-6 and TRBJ2-7, the CDR3 gives the full variable domain: DAGVTQSPTHLIKTRGQQVTLRCSPKSGHDTVSWYQQALGQGPQFIFQYYEEEERQRGNFPDRFSGHQFPNYSSELNVNALLLGDSALYLCASSFGTGGIGQYFGPGTRLTVT.

This rearrangement joins TRBV2 to TRBJ1-3; no definite D call. Germline V lookup: CDR1 SNHLY, CDR2 FYNNEI. Trimming removed 10 bases from V and 0 bases from J, with 10 bases in between. The CDR3 is 13 amino acids. This CDR3 is CATLISSGNTIYF. The CDR3 DNA follows: TGTGCCACCTTGATATCCTCTGGAAACACCATATATTTT. The whole variable domain, remainder taken from reference TRBV2 and TRBJ1-3, is EPEVTQTPSHQVTQMGQEVILRCVPISNHLYFYWYRQILGQKVEFLVSFYNNEISEKSEIFDDQFSVERPDGSNFTLKIRSTKLEDSAMYFCATLISSGNTIYFGEGSWLTVV.

The chain employs TRBV5-6 and TRBJ2-2; 10 nucleotides match TRBD2. The germline V gene has CDR1 SGHDT and CDR2 YYEEEE. This CDR3 has 16 amino acids. V lost 0 bases, J lost 6 bases, and 5 bases stayed unmatched. CDR3 loop: CASSLELAGASGELFF. In nucleotides, the CDR3 is TGTGCCAGCAGCTTGGAGCTAGCGGGAGCCTCCGGGGAGCTGTTTTTT.

The V and J genes are TRBV27 and TRBJ2-6; TRBD1 aligns across 9 bases. CDR3 length equals 17 residues. With 5 bases clipped from V and 1 base from J, the junction kept 6 bases outside the gene matches. Germline V CDR1 and CDR2: MNHEY, SMNVEV (reference sequence). The CDR3 loop reads CASSPGQGMSGANVLTF. The CDR3 DNA reads as TGTGCCAGCAGTCCGGGACAGGGTATGTCTGGGGCCAACGTCCTGACTTTC.

The chain combines TRBV4-1 with TRBJ1-1, with a tentative D call TRBD1 (5 bases). This CDR3 is built from 16 residues. The germline gives CDR1 MGHRA, CDR2 YSYEKL. Trimming removed 1 base from V and 0 bases from J, with 12 bases in between. The CDR3, as DNA: TGCGCCAGCAGCCAAGCAGCAGGGCTCATGAACACTGAAGCTTTCTTT. This translates into CASSQAAGLMNTEAFF.

The rearrangement links TRBV1 to TRBJ2-7. TRBV1 counts as a pseudogene. The CDR3 covers 16 residues. This chain's CDR3 is CTSSEGWGAPNYEQYF. The DNA of the CDR3 is TGCACCAGCAGCGAGGGCTGGGGGGCGCCGAATTACGAGCAGTACTTC.

The chain uses TRBV5-5 and TRBJ2-7; 10 nucleotides line up with TRBD1. Germline-derived CDR1 and CDR2 are SGHKS and YYEKEE (reference sequence). V gave up 6 bases and J gave up 3 bases; unmatched junction bases: 9. This CDR3 is 15 amino acids long. The CDR3 sequence: CASTPDRGLNYEQYF. CDR3 sequence (DNA): TGTGCCAGCACCCCTGACAGGGGGCTTAACTACGAGCAGTACTTC.

This chain connects TRBV29-1 to TRBJ2-6, with D possibly TRBD1 on 6 matching bases. This CDR3 has 16 residues. Germline V gene sequence: CDR1 SQVTM, CDR2 ANQGSEA. With 6 bases removed from V and 0 bases from J, the gap between germline ends came to 15 bases. The DNA for the CDR3 is TGCAGCGTACTAGGGGGAATAGGCTCTGGGGCCAACGTCCTGACTTTC. Translating gives CSVLGGIGSGANVLTF.

The chain has TRBV5-1 and TRBJ2-2, with D unclear. The CDR3 runs to 15 residues. Trimming removed 4 bases from V and 1 base from J, with 11 bases in between. Looked up from germline, CDR1 is SGHRS and CDR2 is YFSETQ. The CDR3 bases are TGCGCCAGCAGCCCCTGGGCACTGAACACCGGGGAGCTGTTTTTT. It yields the protein CASSPWALNTGELFF.

V gene TRBV5-4 combines with J gene TRBJ1-1; 8 positions match TRBD1. This CDR3 spans 16 amino acids. The V gene's germline CDR1 is SGHNT and CDR2 YYREEE (reference sequence). Trimming took 5 bases from V and 0 from J; bases not matched to a gene: 9. The CDR3 DNA reads as TGTGCCAGCAGACCCCCGGGACAGGTCATGAACACTGAAGCTTTCTTT. It encodes CASRPPGQVMNTEAFF.

The chain uses TRBV30 and TRBJ2-5, with TRBD1 matching 10 bases. The CDR3 consists of 14 residues. The V segment lost 2 bases and the J segment 7 bases; nucleotides outside the gene matches: 7. The germline CDR1 and CDR2 sequences are GTSNPN and SVGIG (reference sequence). The CDR3 reads CAWSKGTGAGTQYF. For the CDR3, the DNA is TGTGCCTGGAGTAAGGGGACAGGGGCTGGGACCCAGTACTTC.

The genes are TRBV10-3 and TRBJ2-7; tentative D call: TRBD2 (6 bases). From germline, CDR1 is ENHRY and CDR2 SYGVKD. Trimming stripped 4 bases from V and 0 bases from J, with 19 bases between. This CDR3 is 17 amino acids long. The CDR3 DNA is TGTGCCATCAGTGTCAGGCTGAGCGGGCTAAGCTCCTACGAGCAGTACTTC. It codes for CAISVRLSGLSSYEQYF.

Remarks on this clone: This CDR3 is also generated by other DNA sequences in the sample. The genes are TRBV28 and TRBJ2-1; TRBD1 aligns across 8 bases. CDR3 size: 13 residues. Germline lookup yields CDR1 MDHEN and CDR2 SYDVKM. Germline trimming cut 6 bases from V and 2 bases from J; bases unmatched to any gene: 0. The DNA for the CDR3 is TGTGCCAGCAGGGACAGGGCCTACAATGAGCAGTTCTTC. Its protein is CASRDRAYNEQFF.

J is TRBJ2-4 and V is TRBV28, with no clear D. Between the trimmed V and J ends, which lost 6 bases and 1 base, there was a span of 10 bases. Germline CDR1 is MDHEN and CDR2 is SYDVKM. CDR3 length equals 14 residues. CDR3 coding DNA: TGTGCCAGCAGGGGGTTGATGGCCAAAAACATTCAGTACTTC. It is translated as CASRGLMAKNIQYF.

V usage is TRBV10-2 and J usage is TRBJ2-3; the D is unclear. Germline V lookup: CDR1 WSHSY, CDR2 SAAADI. Deletions cut 6 bases from V and 0 bases from J, with 7 bases between. The CDR3 consists of 13 residues. CDR3 in DNA: TGCGCCAGCAGCAGGCTCAGCACAGATACGCAGTATTTT. Translation: CASSRLSTDTQYF.

The rearrangement uses TRBV5-6 and TRBJ1-2, with TRBD1 matching over 9 bases. CDR1 is SGHDT, CDR2 YYEEEE, per germline. The CDR3 contains 14 residues. Trimming cost V 4 bases and J 4 bases; bases outside gene matches: 5. CDR3 nucleotide sequence: TGTGCCAGCAGCCGGGGGACAGGGACCTATGGCTACACCTTC. It specifies CASSRGTGTYGYTF.

The J gene is TRBJ1-2, the V gene TRBV27; D remains unclear. CDR3 size: 15 residues. Germline CDR1 reads MNHEY; CDR2 reads SMNVEV (reference sequence). V lost 4 bases, J lost 4 bases, and 16 bases lay in between. The CDR3 is CASSSILSRPYGYTF. In DNA form, the CDR3 reads TGTGCCAGCAGTTCTATTTTATCCCGGCCCTATGGCTACACCTTC.

This clone was found once. The chain recombines TRBV7-9 with TRBJ1-4; D might be TRBD1 (5 bases). Trimming removed 1 base at V and 11 bases at J, with 14 bases between. Germline V gene sequence: CDR1 SEHNR, CDR2 FQNEAQ (reference sequence). The CDR3 length is 14 residues. CDR3 DNA sequence: TGTGCCAGCAGCTTAGAGTTTGAGACAGACAAACTGTTTTTT. As protein: CASSLEFETDKLFF.

On this clone itself: At one of its ends the junction is not consistent with the germline gene, which may arise from a read error. This chain connects TRBV7-2 to TRBJ2-1; D is possibly TRBD2 (5 bases). The CDR3 runs to 14 residues. Germline V gene data show CDR1 as SGHTA and CDR2 as FQGNSA. In DNA, the CDR3 is TGTGCCAGCAGCCTAGCAGTTGCCTACAATGAGCAGTTCTTC. Its protein product is CASSLAVAYNEQFF.

The V and J genes are TRBV6-4 and TRBJ1-1, with TRBD1 identical over 10 bases. The CDR3 has 13 residues. V was clipped by 9 bases and J by 6 bases; unmatched bases: 7. Germline CDR1 and CDR2: MRHNA and SNTAGT. CDR3 in DNA: TGTGCCAGTCCGACAGGGGGCCGACCTGAAGCTTTCTTT. Its translation: CASPTGGRPEAFF.

The V gene is TRBV7-8, the J gene TRBJ2-7; 8 bases are shared with TRBD2. The CDR3 contains 17 residues. From germline, CDR1 is SGHVS and CDR2 FQNEAQ. Trimming took 6 bases from V and 3 from J; bases not matched to a gene: 16. CDR3 sequence reads: CASSSNLAGAPHYEQYF. CDR3 bases: TGTGCCAGCAGTTCGAATCTAGCGGGCGCCCCCCACTACGAGCAGTACTTC.

This clone has just one count. The J gene is TRBJ1-2, the V gene TRBV7-6; D is possibly TRBD1 (6 bases). The ends were cut back, 4 bases at V and 8 bases at J, with 17 bases in the middle. The CDR3 spans 14 residues. Germline CDR1 and CDR2: SGHVS and FNYEAQ. CDR3: CASSSRGSPEGYTF. CDR3 coding DNA: TGTGCCAGCAGCTCAAGGGGGAGTCCAGAAGGCTACACCTTC. The variable domain in full, completed from reference TRBV7-6 and TRBJ1-2, reads GAGVSQSPRYKVTKRGQDVALRCDPISGHVSLYWYRQALGQGPEFLTYFNYEAQQDKSGLPNDRFSAERPEGSISTLTIQRTEQRDSAMYRCASSSRGSPEGYTFGSGTRLTVV.

The chain combines TRBV7-2 with TRBJ2-3; the D is unclear. Germline CDR1 and CDR2: SGHTA and FQGNSA. V lost 5 bases and J 5 bases, leaving 14 bases between the germline ends. CDR3 length equals 14 residues. CDR3 DNA sequence: TGTGCCAGCAGCGCGAGCCCCTCCAAAGATACGCAGTATTTT. As protein: CASSASPSKDTQYF.

The rearrangement links TRBV5-4 to TRBJ2-7; a weak D match, TRBD1 (5 bases). Germline lookup yields CDR1 SGHNT and CDR2 YYREEE (reference sequence). Trimming took 1 base from V and 5 from J, leaving 16 bases between them. The CDR3 has 15 amino acids. The CDR3 DNA reads as TGTGCCAGCAGCTTGAGGCAGGGTAATACCCACGAGCAGTACTTC. Translation: CASSLRQGNTHEQYF.

The chain joins TRBV7-8 to TRBJ2-7; 8 positions agree with TRBD2. V gave up 0 bases and J gave up 3 bases; unmatched junction bases: 4. Germline V gene sequence: CDR1 SGHVS, CDR2 FQNEAQ. This CDR3 is built from 15 residues. CDR3 sequence: CASSLARLAGYEQYF. Written as DNA, the CDR3 is TGTGCCAGCAGCTTAGCTCGCCTAGCGGGCTACGAGCAGTACTTC.

Turning to this clone: Other DNA sequences in the sample encode the same CDR3. The chain is built from TRBV7-9 and TRBJ1-1; 9 nucleotides align to TRBD1. Germline lookup yields CDR1 SEHNR and CDR2 FQNEAQ (reference sequence). With 3 bases clipped from V and 4 bases from J, the junction kept 0 bases outside the gene matches. The CDR3 covers 13 residues. CDR3 loop: CASSLDRGTEAFF. CDR3 in DNA: TGTGCCAGCAGCTTGGACAGGGGCACTGAAGCTTTCTTT. The full variable domain, its missing parts supplied by reference TRBV7-9 and TRBJ1-1, is DTGVSQNPRHKITKRGQNVTFRCDPISEHNRLYWYRQTLGQGPEFLTYFQNEAQLEKSRLLSDRFSAERPKGSFSTLEIQRTEQGDSAMYLCASSLDRGTEAFFGQGTRLTVV.

V and J are TRBV28 and TRBJ2-7; 7 bases are a match to TRBD2. Germline assignment: CDR1 MDHEN and CDR2 SYDVKM. The CDR3 spans 14 residues. V trimming: 5 bases; J trimming: 4 bases; junction bases outside the gene matches: 8. Here the CDR3 reads CASSASGILYEQYF. The CDR3 DNA follows: TGTGCCAGCAGTGCAAGCGGGATCCTATACGAGCAGTACTTC.